Below, 30 T cell receptor beta chains from the same sample are listed, as sequenced in a study of T-cell reconstitution after alpha-beta-depleted transplantation in children. Molecular barcoding with unique molecular identifiers was used for the TCRbeta library. TCRdb fed the PCR reads into MiXCR, producing one record per CDR3 protein. Of about 980,000 distinct CDR3 sequences listed, about 31% are singletons. Here the sequenced sample was PBMCs, mostly from graft donor cells, taken 360 days after TCRalphabeta/CD19-depleted stem cell transplant. The receptors originated from a boy younger than two who had a stem cell transplant for SCID, so the T cells may come from the graft donor.

This clonotype was counted only a few times. The chain employs TRBV3-1 and TRBJ2-1; possibly TRBD1 or TRBD2 for D (5 bases each). The V end was cut by 3 bases, the J end by 1 base, with 13 bases between. Germline CDR1 and CDR2: LGHDT and YNNKEL (reference sequence). This CDR3 is 16 amino acids long. CDR3 nucleotide sequence: TGTGCCAGCAGCCAGGCCGGGACCAGATCCTACAATGAGCAGTTCTTC. It specifies CASSQAGTRSYNEQFF.

This clonotype showed up just a few times. V and J are TRBV7-9 and TRBJ1-6; D not resolved. Germline values: CDR1 SEHNR, CDR2 FQNEAQ (reference sequence). Deletions cut 2 bases from V and 6 bases from J, with 14 bases between. This CDR3 has 16 residues. The CDR3 spells CASSLLIPRGNSPLHF. The CDR3 bases are TGTGCCAGCAGCTTATTGATTCCCCGGGGTAATTCACCCCTCCACTTT.

The chain recombines TRBV6-2 or TRBV6-3 with TRBJ2-7; 9 bases map to TRBD1. Germline trimming cut 4 bases from V and 7 bases from J; bases unmatched to any gene: 11. The CDR3 runs 15 residues. The germline V gene has CDR1 MNHEY and CDR2 SVGEGT. Here the CDR3 DNA reads TGTGCCAGCAGTTTCACCGGGACAGGGAGAGGAGAGCAGTACTTC. Protein: CASSFTGTGRGEQYF.

CDR3 in DNA: TGTGCCAGCAGATCCGGACAGACCACCTATAATTCACCCCTCCACTTT. Its protein is CASRSGQTTYNSPLHF. The V call is TRBV6-1, the J call TRBJ1-6; D perhaps matches TRBD1 (6 bases). Germline-derived CDR1 and CDR2 are MNHNS and SASEGT. V was cut by 6 bases and J by 2 bases, with 14 bases left in between. The CDR3 has 16 amino acids.

This clonotype was counted between two and nine times. The rearrangement joins TRBV5-1 to TRBJ2-1; TRBD2 matches at 7 bases. Germline CDR1 SGHRS, CDR2 YFSETQ. CDR3 size: 15 residues. The V and J ends lost 0 bases and 2 bases, in that order; junction bases with no gene match: 2. CDR3 loop: CASSLGRETYNEQFF. The CDR3 DNA sequence: TGCGCCAGCAGCTTGGGGCGGGAGACCTACAATGAGCAGTTCTTC. The full variable domain, with the rest looked up from reference TRBV5-1 and TRBJ2-1, is KAGVTQTPRYLIKTRGQQVTLSCSPISGHRSVSWYQQTPGQGLQFLFEYFSETQRNKGNFPGRFSGRQFSNSRSEMNVSTLELGDSALYLCASSLGRETYNEQFFGPGTRLTVL.

This chain connects TRBV7-2 to TRBJ2-2; TRBD1 might be the D (5 bases). This CDR3 is built from 16 residues. Per germline, CDR1 SGHTA and CDR2 FQGNSA. V lost 5 bases and J 1 base, leaving 14 bases between the germline ends. In DNA, the CDR3 is TGTGCCAGCAGCGCCCGACAGAAGGGGAACACCGGGGAGCTGTTTTTT. Its protein product is CASSARQKGNTGELFF.

This clonotype has only a few counts. The genes are TRBV20-1 and TRBJ2-7; a weak D match, TRBD2 (5 bases). Trimming took off 3 bases at V and 6 bases at J, with 9 bases between the two ends. The CDR3 sequence is 11 residues long. In germline, CDR1 is DFQATT, CDR2 SNEGSKA (reference sequence). This chain's CDR3 is CSARLAGEQYF. The CDR3 coding sequence is TGCAGTGCTAGGCTAGCCGGCGAGCAGTACTTC.

This clonotype has only a few counts. The V and J genes are TRBV20-1 and TRBJ2-7; a weak D match, TRBD2 (6 bases). Trimming removed 6 bases from V and 2 bases from J, with 23 bases in between. The germline V gene has CDR1 DFQATT and CDR2 SNEGSKA (reference sequence). This CDR3 contains 16 residues. The CDR3 nucleotides are TGCAGTGCGCAAAGGTGGAGGGCGTCATCTACCTACGAGCAGTACTTC. It is translated as CSAQRWRASSTYEQYF.

The V call is TRBV20-1, the J call TRBJ2-3; D might be TRBD1 (7 bases). The CDR3 covers 18 residues. The V gene's germline CDR1 is DFQATT and CDR2 SNEGSKA (reference sequence). V was cut by 0 bases and J by 0 bases, with 19 bases left in between. The CDR3 nucleotides read TGCAGTGCTAGAGAAGGAGGGACCGGGACAGCAAGCACAGATACGCAGTATTTT. This codes for CSAREGGTGTASTDTQYF.

This clonotype was seen more than once but under ten times. This rearrangement joins TRBV5-1 to TRBJ2-7; D might be TRBD1 or TRBD2, each matching 5 bases. The V gene's germline CDR1 is SGHRS and CDR2 YFSETQ. The V gene lost 4 bases and the J gene lost 3 bases, with 20 bases spanning the gap. The CDR3 runs 16 residues. In DNA, the CDR3 is TGCGCCAGCAGCGGGGACCCTCACCGGAAGCACTACGAGCAGTACTTC. Translated: CASSGDPHRKHYEQYF.

This clonotype was counted a few times. This chain joins TRBV5-1 and TRBJ2-1, with TRBD2 matching over 9 bases. This CDR3 spans 17 amino acids. J was trimmed by 10 bases and V by 1 base; bases with no gene match: 15. From germline, CDR1 is SGHRS and CDR2 YFSETQ. CDR3 residues: CASSLRLRGGLSREQFF. The CDR3 DNA reads TGCGCCAGCAGCTTGAGGTTGCGGGGGGGCCTATCGCGCGAGCAGTTCTTC.

This clonotype has just one count. The V gene is TRBV5-1, the J gene TRBJ2-1; 8 bases match TRBD2. CDR1 is SGHRS and CDR2 is YFSETQ in the germline V gene. The CDR3 extends over 15 amino acids. The V gene end was trimmed by 0 bases and the J gene end by 12 bases; junction bases not matched to a gene: 11. The chain's CDR3 is CASSLVLAGALGQFF. CDR3 coding DNA: TGCGCCAGCAGCTTGGTGCTAGCGGGCGCCCTCGGGCAGTTCTTC.

This chain joins TRBV5-1 and TRBJ2-7; D perhaps matches TRBD1 (9 bases). CDR3 length: 15 residues. V was pared by 0 bases and J by 11 bases, with 21 bases between. Germline V gene sequence: CDR1 SGHRS, CDR2 YFSETQ. CDR3 in amino acids: CASSLAGGTGRSEYF. The CDR3 region has the DNA TGCGCCAGCAGCTTGGCGGGAGGGACAGGGAGAAGTGAGTACTTC.

The chain recombines TRBV5-1 with TRBJ2-1; possible D gene TRBD2, 6 bases. CDR1 SGHRS and CDR2 YFSETQ come from the germline V gene. The V and J ends lost 4 bases and 3 bases respectively, with 8 bases between them. The CDR3 contains 13 residues. CDR3 region: CASSVGLYNEQFF. The CDR3 DNA follows: TGCGCCAGCAGCGTGGGACTCTACAATGAGCAGTTCTTC.

This clonotype was seen more than once but under ten times. The chain is built from TRBV9 and TRBJ2-5; 13 bases fit TRBD2. Germline CDR1 reads SGDLS; CDR2 reads YYNGEE. The junction had 6 bases not matched to a gene; V was cut back by 5 bases and J by 5 bases. The CDR3 has 15 amino acids. As DNA, the CDR3 is TGTGCCAGCAGTGGAGGACTAGCGGGGGAGGAGACCCAGTACTTC. This sequence encodes CASSGGLAGEETQYF.

The chain is built from TRBV15 and TRBJ2-5; 13 bases agree with TRBD2. The germline CDR1 and CDR2 sequences are LNHNV and YYDKDF (reference sequence). This CDR3 has 18 residues. After removal of 2 bases from V and 4 bases from J, the junction contained 10 bases not matched to a gene. The CDR3: CATSRRDLRLAGGETQYF. DNA of the CDR3: TGTGCCACCAGCAGAAGAGATTTACGACTAGCGGGAGGAGAGACCCAGTACTTC.

This clonotype has just a few counts. This chain joins TRBV28 and TRBJ2-7, with D possibly matching TRBD2 (6 bases). The germline V gene encodes CDR1 MDHEN and CDR2 SYDVKM. The ends were cut back, 1 base at V and 4 bases at J, with 17 bases in the middle. This CDR3 has 16 residues. The CDR3 DNA reads TGTGCCAGCAGTTTATATTGGCAGCGGGTCGTGTACGAGCAGTACTTC. It translates to CASSLYWQRVVYEQYF.

This sequence joins TRBV11-2 and TRBJ2-7; D is possibly TRBD2 (6 bases). The ends were cut back, 1 base at V and 6 bases at J, with 13 bases in the middle. The CDR3 totals 14 residues. Germline lookup yields CDR1 SGHAT and CDR2 FQNNGV. The CDR3 nucleotides are TGTGCCAGCAGCTTAGTTAGCCTCGGGGGCGAGCAGTACTTC. It specifies CASSLVSLGGEQYF. Full variable domain (remainder filled in from reference TRBV11-2 and TRBJ2-7): EAGVAQSPRYKIIEKRQSVAFWCNPISGHATLYWYQQILGQGPKLLIQFQNNGVVDDSQLPKDRFSAERLKGVDSTLKIQPAKLEDSAVYLCASSLVSLGGEQYFGPGTRLTVT.

A few counts support this clonotype. The J gene is TRBJ2-1, the V gene TRBV4-1; a weak D match, TRBD2 (7 bases). With 0 bases removed from V and 9 bases from J, the gap between germline ends came to 15 bases. CDR3 length equals 15 residues. Germline loops: CDR1 MGHRA, CDR2 YSYEKL. DNA of the CDR3: TGCGCCAGCAGCCAAGACGGCGGGGGCGGGGGTGAGCAGTTCTTC. Protein sequence: CASSQDGGGGGEQFF.

There are a few counts of this clonotype. V and J are TRBV7-8 and TRBJ2-2; no firm D call. Germline CDR1 and CDR2: SGHVS and FQNEAQ. The CDR3 covers 16 residues. Between the trimmed V and J ends, which lost 4 bases and 2 bases, there was a span of 14 bases. The CDR3 bases are TGTGCCAGCAGCTCCTTGGGCGGTTTTAACACCGGGGAGCTGTTTTTT. It translates to CASSSLGGFNTGELFF.

This clonotype was counted a few times. The chain combines TRBV20-1 with TRBJ1-1; 7 nucleotides align to TRBD1. There are 13 residues in the CDR3. The germline gives CDR1 DFQATT, CDR2 SNEGSKA (reference sequence). The V gene end was trimmed by 6 bases and the J gene end by 5 bases; junction bases not matched to a gene: 9. The CDR3 region has the DNA TGCAGTGCCACGACAGGGCTGAGGACTGAAGCTTTCTTT. Translation: CSATTGLRTEAFF.

The rearrangement links TRBV27 to TRBJ2-3; D may match TRBD1 or TRBD2 (5 bases each). Germline CDR1 reads MNHEY; CDR2 reads SMNVEV (reference sequence). The CDR3 runs 14 residues. The V gene lost 2 bases and the J gene lost 5 bases, with 11 bases spanning the gap. The CDR3, as DNA: TGTGCCAGCAGTTTAAAGGGGAGTAGAGATACGCAGTATTTT. Amino acid sequence: CASSLKGSRDTQYF.

The chain has TRBV5-1 and TRBJ2-3; 12 positions agree with TRBD2. Germline V gene lookup returns CDR1 SGHRS and CDR2 YFSETQ. CDR3 length: 17 residues. Unmatched junction bases numbered 6, after V lost 2 bases and J lost 2 bases. The chain's CDR3 is CASSLLAGGVDTDTQYF. The CDR3 DNA follows: TGCGCCAGCAGCTTACTAGCGGGGGGCGTCGACACAGATACGCAGTATTTT. The full variable domain, its missing parts supplied by reference TRBV5-1 and TRBJ2-3, is KAGVTQTPRYLIKTRGQQVTLSCSPISGHRSVSWYQQTPGQGLQFLFEYFSETQRNKGNFPGRFSGRQFSNSRSEMNVSTLELGDSALYLCASSLLAGGVDTDTQYFGPGTRLTVL.

The chain recombines TRBV18 with TRBJ1-2, with TRBD1 identical over 8 bases. Losses at the gene ends were 3 bases for V and 3 bases for J; bases not matched to a gene: 6. Germline lookup yields CDR1 KGHSH and CDR2 LQKENI. The length of the CDR3 is 15 residues. As DNA, the CDR3 is TGTGCCAGCTCACCTTGGGACAGGACCGACTATGGCTACACCTTC. This encodes CASSPWDRTDYGYTF. Full variable domain (outside the CDR3, taken from reference TRBV18 and TRBJ1-2): NAGVMQNPRHLVRRRGQEARLRCSPMKGHSHVYWYRQLPEEGLKFMVYLQKENIIDESGMPKERFSAEFPKEGPSILRIQQVVRGDSAAYFCASSPWDRTDYGYTFGSGTRLTVV.

The chain has TRBV6-5 and TRBJ2-7; unclear D gene. V lost 10 bases to trimming and J lost 6 bases, with 7 bases between them. Germline values: CDR1 MNHEY, CDR2 SVGAGI. This CDR3 has 9 residues. CDR3 residues: CATKGEQYF. For the CDR3, the DNA is TGTGCCACGAAGGGCGAGCAGTACTTC.

This rearrangement joins TRBV7-2 to TRBJ1-2, with D possibly matching TRBD1 (6 bases). The CDR3 is 14 residues long. Between the trimmed V and J ends, which lost 3 bases and 8 bases, there was a span of 16 bases. Germline V gene data show CDR1 as SGHTA and CDR2 as FQGNSA. Here the CDR3 DNA reads TGTGCCAGCAGCTTCCGGGACACCCTAGGCGGCTACACCTTC. Translating it yields CASSFRDTLGGYTF. The full variable domain, rest sourced from reference TRBV7-2 and TRBJ1-2, is GAGVSQSPSNKVTEKGKDVELRCDPISGHTALYWYRQSLGQGLEFLIYFQGNSAPDKSGLPSDRFSAERTGGSVSTLTIQRTQQEDSAVYLCASSFRDTLGGYTFGSGTRLTVV.

This clonotype was seen a few times. The chain has TRBV11-2 and TRBJ2-3, with 8 bases that match TRBD2. The CDR3 covers 15 residues. The ends lost 5 bases at V and 2 bases at J; junction bases unmatched: 6. Per germline, CDR1 SGHAT and CDR2 FQNNGV. The CDR3 spells CASSPWTSYTDTQYF. CDR3 coding DNA: TGTGCCAGCAGCCCCTGGACTAGCTACACAGATACGCAGTATTTT. The variable domain in full, with the rest retrieved from reference TRBV11-2 and TRBJ2-3, is EAGVAQSPRYKIIEKRQSVAFWCNPISGHATLYWYQQILGQGPKLLIQFQNNGVVDDSQLPKDRFSAERLKGVDSTLKIQPAKLEDSAVYLCASSPWTSYTDTQYFGPGTRLTVL.

This clonotype was seen only once. The chain carries TRBV28 and TRBJ2-5; perhaps D is TRBD1 or TRBD2 (6 bases each). V was cut by 3 bases and J by 2 bases, with 16 bases left in between. Germline values: CDR1 MDHEN, CDR2 SYDVKM. The CDR3 is made up of 16 amino acids. DNA of the CDR3: TGTGCCAGCAGTTTTGCGGGTGGGGGGCCACAAGAGACCCAGTACTTC. Translation gives CASSFAGGGPQETQYF.

J is TRBJ2-5 and V is TRBV6-5, with no clear D. The CDR3 extends over 15 amino acids. The V and J ends lost 4 bases and 5 bases respectively, with 17 bases between them. Germline V gives CDR1 MNHEY, CDR2 SVGAGI. The CDR3 sequence is CASSSPTGWYETQYF. The CDR3 nucleotides are TGTGCCAGCAGTTCCCCCACGGGTTGGTATGAGACCCAGTACTTC.

The table lists this clonotype with a few counts. This chain joins TRBV2 and TRBJ2-1; 11 bases fit TRBD2. This CDR3 comprises 15 residues. Germline CDR1 and CDR2: SNHLY and FYNNEI. V dropped 4 bases and J dropped 8; count of bases not matched to a gene: 7. CDR3 sequence (DNA): TGTGCCAGCAGTGTGGGTAGCGGGGGGGCTTATGAGCAGTTCTTC. Translated, it gives CASSVGSGGAYEQFF.